These T cell receptor beta chains were read from a single sample in a study of immune evolution from preneoplasia to lung adenocarcinoma. TCRdb's table, derived via immunoSEQ multiplex PCR, lists solely in-frame clones and lacks some. The table has thousands of clones, about three quarters seen once; the top ten hold around 3.5%. The material sequenced was FFPE adjacent normal lung tissue. Receptors were obtained from an older donor with lung adenocarcinoma. Both conserved end residues are part of each CDR3.

v_call	j_call	cdr3_aa
TRBV6-4	TRBJ2-3	CASSAAGTNTDTQYF
TRBV21-1	TRBJ2-7	CAGLGQGEQYF
TRBV11-3	TRBJ2-1	CASSLEPGTDEQFF
TRBV29-1	TRBJ1-4	CSVFTGTGHEKLFF
TRBV7-8	TRBJ2-7	CASSSTSGITYEQYF
TRBV7-3	TRBJ2-3	CASSLTDTDTQYF
TRBV7-2	TRBJ2-5	CASNPRGFQETQYF
TRBV19	TRBJ1-1	CASSIGRWTGTQAFF
TRBV5-4	TRBJ2-1	CASSLSVQFF
TRBV7-8	TRBJ1-1	CASSLGGQGDTEAFF